This T cell receptor beta chain was profiled in a study of blood T cell repertoires in COVID-19. About the research overall: PBMCs, B-cell-depleted T cells, or T cells were the source of the cDNA or gDNA that made up the material.

Everyone who took part was 18 to 89 years old, and they came from about 25 US areas. Sequencing was performed with immunoSEQ multiplex PCR; in TCRdb, only in-frame clones are kept and a portion is missing. The data show approximately 390,000 clones, roughly 86% seen once. The CDR3 consists of 14 residues. The V end lost 2 bases, the J end lost 7 bases, and 12 bases lay between the germline ends. Germline CDR1 and CDR2: LNHDA and SQIVND (reference sequence). The V gene is TRBV19, the J gene TRBJ1-5; D might be TRBD1 (5 bases). The receptor was isolated from a woman in her 40s with acute COVID-19. The source material was PBMCs or T cells enriched from blood (not recorded which). The CDR3 DNA sequence: TGTGCCAGTAGTATAAGCAGGGATAAGCAGCCCCAGCATTTT. It translates to CASSISRDKQPQHF.